The next 24 T cell receptor beta chains were all read from a single sample in a study of glioma-infiltrating T cells after dendritic cell vaccination. Time point reported: after dendritic cell vaccination, including at tumor progression/relapse. Sequencing used immunoSEQ multiplex PCR; TCRdb keeps in-frame clones, though not all of them. The table lists 75,000 to 95,000 clones, approximately 78% of them singletons. Specimen: blood, collected after dendritic cell vaccination. The receptors shown here come from a human donor with glioblastoma.

The genes are TRBV14 and TRBJ2-7; 7 bases fit TRBD1. The germline CDR1 and CDR2 sequences are SGHDN and FVKESK. V was clipped by 0 bases and J by 3 bases; unmatched bases: 14. The CDR3 is 18 amino acids. This chain's CDR3 is CASSQDGIDRVKNYEQYF. CDR3 nucleotides: TGTGCCAGCAGCCAAGATGGAATAGACAGGGTGAAAAACTACGAGCAGTACTTC.

The chain recombines TRBV14 with TRBJ2-3; tentative D call: TRBD2 (6 bases). Germline V gene lookup returns CDR1 SGHDN and CDR2 FVKESK. The CDR3 loop spans 15 amino acids. Trimming cost V 4 bases and J 7 bases, with 18 bases left between them. CDR3 sequence: CASSPTTAGGYTQYF. CDR3 sequence (DNA): TGTGCCAGCAGCCCCACCACAGCCGGGGGTTATACGCAGTATTTT. Full variable domain (missing parts from reference TRBV14 and TRBJ2-3): EAGVTQFPSHSVIEKGQTVTLRCDPISGHDNLYWYRRVMGKEIKFLLHFVKESKQDESGMPNNRFLAERTGGTYSTLKVQPAELEDSGVYFCASSPTTAGGYTQYFGPGTRLTVL.

V is TRBV7-3 and J is TRBJ2-1; 11 bases fit TRBD2. The germline gives CDR1 SGHTA, CDR2 FQGTGA. This CDR3 region has 17 residues. After removal of 0 bases from V and 2 bases from J, the junction contained 3 bases not matched to a gene. The chain's CDR3 is CASSLTLAGDPYNEQFF. The CDR3, as DNA: TGTGCCAGCAGCTTAACACTAGCGGGAGACCCCTACAATGAGCAGTTCTTC.

The rearrangement uses TRBV5-1 and TRBJ1-2, with D perhaps matching TRBD1 (5 bases). Germline V gene data show CDR1 as SGHRS and CDR2 as YFSETQ. The V end lost 4 bases, the J end lost 4 bases, and 20 bases lay between the germline ends. The CDR3 is 16 residues long. CDR3 amino acids: CASSAGTGRSSYGYTF. As DNA, the CDR3 is TGCGCCAGCAGCGCAGGAACAGGACGCTCTAGCTATGGCTACACCTTC.

Points on this clone: One junction end disagrees with the germline gene, perhaps due to a read error. This chain links TRBV30 with TRBJ2-1; 8 nucleotides line up with TRBD2. Germline assignment: CDR1 GTSNPN and CDR2 SVGIG (reference sequence). The CDR3 covers 12 residues. The CDR3 sequence is CAWSSHGTSRIF. The CDR3 DNA reads as TGTGCCTGGAGTAGCCATGGGACTAGTCGAATCTTC.

This clone turned up a few times. The chain is built from TRBV19 and TRBJ1-5, with 7 nucleotides matching TRBD1. Germline V CDR1 and CDR2: LNHDA, SQIVND (reference sequence). The CDR3 sequence is 17 residues long. The V segment lost 1 base and the J segment 1 base; nucleotides outside the gene matches: 7. The CDR3 sequence is CASSIVPRGSSNQPQHF. DNA of the CDR3: TGTGCCAGTAGTATAGTCCCCAGGGGGTCGAGCAATCAGCCCCAGCATTTT.

The sample holds a few counts of this clone. The chain is built from TRBV19 and TRBJ2-7; weak D call: TRBD2 (6 bases). The V end was cut by 10 bases, the J end by 3 bases, with 25 bases between. The CDR3 consists of 16 residues. CDR1 and CDR2 (germline): LNHDA, SQIVND (reference sequence). CDR3 sequence: CANPPIQWEVNYEQYV. CDR3 DNA: TGTGCCAACCCCCCGATACAGTGGGAGGTCAACTACGAGCAGTACGTC.

CDR3 protein: CASSSDRPNTEAFF. As DNA, the CDR3 is TGTGCCAGCAGTTCCGACAGGCCGAACACTGAAGCTTTCTTT. This chain uses TRBV6-5 with TRBJ1-1; a weak D match, TRBD1 (6 bases). Germline lookup yields CDR1 MNHEY and CDR2 SVGAGI. The germline V and J ends were trimmed by 4 bases and 1 base, with 10 bases remaining between them. The CDR3 extends over 14 amino acids.

The chain links TRBV5-4 to TRBJ1-1; the D gene is possibly TRBD1 (5 bases). CDR3 length: 14 residues. Trimming shortened V by 2 bases and J by 3 bases, and 11 bases separated the two germline ends. Germline V gives CDR1 SGHNT, CDR2 YYREEE (reference sequence). The CDR3 sequence is CASSFPGRDTEAFF. CDR3 sequence (DNA): TGTGCCAGCAGCTTTCCAGGGAGGGACACTGAAGCTTTCTTT.

This clone was recorded a few times. The gene calls are TRBV14 and TRBJ2-4; a weak D match, TRBD1 (6 bases). The germline CDR1 and CDR2 sequences are SGHDN and FVKESK. Trimming removed 3 bases from V and 0 bases from J, with 15 bases in between. The CDR3 is 17 amino acids. The CDR3 loop reads CASSQVGRGLAKNIQYF. The CDR3 DNA reads TGTGCCAGCAGCCAGGTCGGCAGGGGCTTAGCCAAAAACATTCAGTACTTC. Full variable domain (rest looked up from reference TRBV14 and TRBJ2-4): EAGVTQFPSHSVIEKGQTVTLRCDPISGHDNLYWYRRVMGKEIKFLLHFVKESKQDESGMPNNRFLAERTGGTYSTLKVQPAELEDSGVYFCASSQVGRGLAKNIQYFGAGTRLSVL.

This chain connects TRBV27 to TRBJ1-3; no firm D call. Trimming stripped 5 bases from V and 0 bases from J, with 8 bases between. Per the germline V gene, CDR1 is MNHEY and CDR2 is SMNVEV (reference sequence). The CDR3 is 14 residues long. DNA of the CDR3: TGTGCCAGCAGTCGATACAACTCTGGAAACACCATATATTTT. Its protein is CASSRYNSGNTIYF.

The rearrangement joins TRBV6-6 to TRBJ1-2; the match to TRBD1 covers 8 bases. CDR1 and CDR2 (germline): MNHNY, SVGAGI (reference sequence). Unmatched junction bases numbered 6, after V lost 5 bases and J lost 4 bases. The CDR3 runs to 14 residues. The CDR3 DNA reads as TGTGCCAGCAGTGACAGGGGTAGCACCTATGGCTACACCTTC. Amino acid sequence: CASSDRGSTYGYTF.

This rearrangement joins TRBV9 to TRBJ2-1, with TRBD2 matching over 10 bases. Germline trimming cut 0 bases from V and 6 bases from J; bases unmatched to any gene: 6. Germline V gene sequence: CDR1 SGDLS, CDR2 YYNGEE. The CDR3 is 16 residues long. CDR3 region: CASSVGPGLAANEQFF. CDR3 nucleotides: TGTGCCAGCAGCGTAGGACCCGGACTAGCGGCCAATGAGCAGTTCTTC.

The chain is built from TRBV7-9 and TRBJ1-3; 8 nucleotides line up with TRBD1. Looked up from germline, CDR1 is SEHNR and CDR2 is FQNEAQ (reference sequence). The V and J ends lost 4 bases and 4 bases, in that order; junction bases with no gene match: 9. This CDR3 has 16 amino acids. The CDR3 DNA reads as TGTGCCAGCAGCTCCCCCGACAGGGGTTGGGGAAACACCATATATTTT. Encoded protein: CASSSPDRGWGNTIYF.

This clone came up a few times. CDR3 in DNA: TGTGCCAGCAGCTCACCGGGGTCCTACAATGAGCAGTTCTTC. Encoded protein: CASSSPGSYNEQFF. The genes are TRBV11-2 and TRBJ2-1, with D possibly TRBD2 on 5 matching bases. V was trimmed by 4 bases and J by 1 base, leaving 8 bases between them. The CDR3 length is 14 residues. CDR1 and CDR2 (germline): SGHAT, FQNNGV.

Turning to this clone: Other DNA sequences from this sample encode an identical CDR3 as well. The chain joins TRBV2 to TRBJ2-1; D is perhaps TRBD1 (6 bases). This CDR3 is 14 amino acids long. The ends were cut back, 2 bases at V and 9 bases at J, with 14 bases in the middle. The germline V gene has CDR1 SNHLY and CDR2 FYNNEI. The CDR3 loop reads CASSESSRGREQFF. Written as DNA, the CDR3 is TGTGCCAGCAGTGAAAGTTCCAGGGGCCGTGAGCAGTTCTTC. Supplemented by reference TRBV2 and TRBJ2-1, the full variable domain reads EPEVTQTPSHQVTQMGQEVILRCVPISNHLYFYWYRQILGQKVEFLVSFYNNEISEKSEIFDDQFSVERPDGSNFTLKIRSTKLEDSAMYFCASSESSRGREQFFGPGTRLTVL.

The CDR3 here is CASSLTMGSGNTIYF. In DNA, the CDR3 is TGTGCCAGCAGCCTGACAATGGGCTCTGGAAACACCATATATTTT. This sequence joins TRBV27 and TRBJ1-3; D gene uncertain. The CDR3 is made up of 15 amino acids. Germline V gene lookup returns CDR1 MNHEY and CDR2 SMNVEV (reference sequence). Trimming left V 6 bases short and J 0 bases short, with 12 bases between.

The chain uses TRBV5-1 and TRBJ2-1, with 8 bases matching TRBD1. V trimming: 1 base; J trimming: 8 bases; junction bases outside the gene matches: 8. Germline V CDR1 and CDR2: SGHRS, YFSETQ. The CDR3 runs to 15 residues. The CDR3 DNA follows: TGCGCCAGCAGCTTGTGGGTACCGACAGGGGATGAGCAGTTCTTC. As protein: CASSLWVPTGDEQFF.

This clone was detected only once. The rearrangement links TRBV5-1 to TRBJ2-7, with D tentatively TRBD1 (6 bases). V was clipped by 4 bases and J by 0 bases, with 11 bases between them. CDR1 SGHRS and CDR2 YFSETQ come from the germline V gene. CDR3 length equals 14 residues. DNA of the CDR3: TGCGCCAGCAGCCCGAGGACAGACTCCTACGAGCAGTACTTC. As protein: CASSPRTDSYEQYF.

The chain couples TRBV19 to TRBJ1-2; weak D call: TRBD1 (6 bases). CDR1 and CDR2 (germline): LNHDA, SQIVND (reference sequence). This CDR3 has 14 residues. Between the trimmed V and J ends, which lost 7 bases and 8 bases, there was a span of 20 bases. The CDR3 sequence is CASTPGGQGRGYTF. Here the CDR3 DNA reads TGTGCCAGTACTCCCGGCGGGCAGGGGAGAGGCTACACCTTC. The full variable domain, completed using reference TRBV19 and TRBJ1-2, is DGGITQSPKYLFRKEGQNVTLSCEQNLNHDAMYWYRQDPGQGLRLIYYSQIVNDFQKGDIAEGYSVSREKKESFPLTVTSAQKNPTAFYLCASTPGGQGRGYTFGSGTRLTVV.

The chain uses TRBV5-1 and TRBJ2-1; 9 bases are a match to TRBD2. Per germline, CDR1 SGHRS and CDR2 YFSETQ. The CDR3 is 15 residues long. The V segment lost 2 bases and the J segment 8 bases; nucleotides outside the gene matches: 8. The CDR3 region is CASSFGLAMGDEQFF. CDR3 in DNA: TGCGCCAGCAGCTTCGGACTAGCGATGGGCGATGAGCAGTTCTTC.

The J gene is TRBJ2-3, the V gene TRBV6-5; perhaps TRBD2 as D (6 bases). V was pared by 2 bases and J by 1 base, with 7 bases between. CDR1 and CDR2 (germline): MNHEY, SVGAGI. CDR3 length equals 14 residues. CDR3 sequence reads: CASSYGGGTDTQYF. CDR3 DNA: TGTGCCAGCAGTTACGGCGGGGGCACAGATACGCAGTATTTT.

The chain has TRBV5-1 and TRBJ1-2, with D tentatively TRBD1 (6 bases). The germline gives CDR1 SGHRS, CDR2 YFSETQ. V was trimmed by 4 bases and J by 8 bases, leaving 18 bases between them. The CDR3 spans 14 residues. CDR3 protein: CASSPGMGAGGYTF. The CDR3 DNA is TGCGCCAGCAGCCCCGGGATGGGGGCTGGGGGCTACACCTTC. The full variable domain, with the rest looked up from reference TRBV5-1 and TRBJ1-2, is KAGVTQTPRYLIKTRGQQVTLSCSPISGHRSVSWYQQTPGQGLQFLFEYFSETQRNKGNFPGRFSGRQFSNSRSEMNVSTLELGDSALYLCASSPGMGAGGYTFGSGTRLTVV.

The V call is TRBV19, the J call TRBJ2-5, with TRBD2 as a possible D gene (7 bases). Looked up from germline, CDR1 is LNHDA and CDR2 is SQIVND (reference sequence). The CDR3 totals 13 residues. V lost 11 bases and J 5 bases, leaving 18 bases between the germline ends. Here the CDR3 reads CAASRGGWETQYF. CDR3 in DNA: TGTGCCGCGAGTAGGGGGGGCTGGGAGACCCAGTACTTC. The entire variable domain, with the rest obtained from reference TRBV19 and TRBJ2-5, is as follows: DGGITQSPKYLFRKEGQNVTLSCEQNLNHDAMYWYRQDPGQGLRLIYYSQIVNDFQKGDIAEGYSVSREKKESFPLTVTSAQKNPTAFYLCAASRGGWETQYFGPGTRLLVL.